This TCR beta chain was sequenced for a study of monozygotic twins with inflammatory bowel disease. Study-level results: It was not supported that a single strong signal or clonotype was associated with IBD. Resolution of different T cell subtypes was not achieved. IBD patients had lower TCRbeta diversity (inverse Simpson) than healthy co-twins.

Concerning this clonotype: Its antigen is not known.

Reanalyzing the 5' RACE reads, TCRdb keeps one entry per CDR3 protein, without DNA. The specimen's table records around 410,000 distinct CDR3 sequences. CDR1 is SGHTA, CDR2 FQGNSA, per germline. The CDR3 loop spans 12 amino acids. Sequencing was done on a sample of blood. The clonotype originates from a human donor with ulcerative colitis or Crohn's disease, or a healthy co-twin of an affected twin (not recorded which). The V and J genes are TRBV7-2 and TRBJ2-1. The CDR3 loop reads CASSFDVGEQFF. The entire variable domain, with the rest obtained from reference TRBV7-2 and TRBJ2-1, is as follows: GAGVSQSPSNKVTEKGKDVELRCDPISGHTALYWYRQSLGQGLEFLIYFQGNSAPDKSGLPSDRFSAERTGGSVSTLTIQRTQQEDSAVYLCASSFDVGEQFFGPGTRLTVL.